A selection of T cell receptor beta chains follows, all from one sample in a study of shared clonotypes between healthy human individuals. Libraries were prepared by immunoSEQ multiplex PCR; TCRdb keeps only in-frame clonotypes and omits some of them. This table has 2 million to 2.5 million clones, approximately 95% appearing once. Sequences were obtained from naive CD4+ T cells from PBMCs. Receptors originate from a man between 18 and 29 years old in good health. Some clones in this sample may be carry-over from other donors' samples. Each CDR3 is given with its conserved first and last residue. The D gene is left open where the match is weak. Expanded clones are given a class, and other clones once, few, many or no size at all.

>TRBJ1-2|NA|few|TRBV4-1
CASSQVAVTYGSGTF
TGCGCCAGCAGCCAAGTCGCGGTCACTTATGGCTCGGGCACCTTC
>TRBJ1-2|NA|NA|TRBV28
CASSWGGYGYTF
TGTGCCAGCAGTTGGGGTGGCTATGGCTACACCTTC
>TRBJ2-7|NA|NA|TRBV7-9
CASSENRASLYEQYF
TGTGCCAGCAGCGAGAACAGGGCTTCTCTCTACGAGCAGTACTTC
>TRBJ2-7|TRBD1|NA|TRBV7-9
CASSSGQGFYEQYF
TGTGCCAGCAGCTCGGGACAGGGATTCTACGAGCAGTACTTC
>TRBJ2-5|NA|NA|TRBV5-5
CASSFYRTETQYF
TGTGCCAGCAGCTTCTATAGGACAGAGACCCAGTACTTC
>TRBJ2-3|TRBD1|NA|TRBV2
CASTRDRGTDTQYF
TGTGCCAGCACCCGGGACAGGGGCACAGATACGCAGTATTTT
>TRBJ2-3|TRBD1|NA|TRBV11-3
CASSSGTATQYF
TGTGCCAGCAGCTCTGGGACAGCAACGCAGTATTTT
>TRBJ1-5|NA|NA|TRBV7-8
CASSLGGRQINQPQHF
TGTGCCAGCAGCTTGGGGGGGAGACAGATCAATCAGCCCCAGCATTTT
>TRBJ2-2|TRBD1|NA|TRBV18
CASSPRQGSTGELFF
TGTGCCAGCTCCCCGAGACAGGGCTCAACGGGGGAGCTGTTTTTT
>TRBJ1-5|NA|NA|TRBV2
CASSENLPGGGQPQHF
TGTGCCAGCAGTGAGAACCTACCCGGGGGCGGTCAGCCCCAGCATTTT
>TRBJ2-6|NA|NA|TRBV5-1
CASSPGTVSSGANVLTF
TGCGCCAGCAGCCCAGGGACGGTAAGCTCTGGGGCCAACGTCCTGACTTTC
>TRBJ2-5|NA|NA|TRBV18
CASSPYWGQETQYF
TGTGCCAGCTCACCATACTGGGGGCAAGAGACCCAGTACTTC